This T cell receptor (beta chain) was sequenced during a study of blood T cells in healthy people across ages. Study context: Template switching recovered approximately one barcoded beta molecule for every two T cells. Notes on the study in general: Per million T cells, TCR beta diversity dropped roughly linearly as age increased.

Note on this clonotype: Antigen specificity is unknown.

Using a J-beta primer mix together with a sample-barcoded 5' primer, a second PCR was run for roughly 6 to 12 cycles. In TCRdb, the 5' RACE reads were re-called with MiXCR into one record per CDR3 protein. The table has around 650,000 distinct CDR3 sequences, 32% seen once; the top ten hold approximately 15%. V gave up 4 bases and J gave up 0 bases, with 12 bases separating them. The CDR3 has 16 amino acids. The TCR was taken from an elderly woman in good health. Source material: blood. This sequence joins TRBV12-3 or TRBV12-4 and TRBJ2-2, with a possible D match to TRBD1 (5 bases). Written as DNA, the CDR3 is TGTGCCAGCAGTTCCCGACAGTTCGCGAACACCGGGGAGCTGTTTTTT. Translation: CASSSRQFANTGELFF.